This entry concerns a single TCR beta chain. This record comes from a study of T-cell memory formation after mild COVID-19. TCRdb reanalysed the 5' RACE reads using MiXCR and keeps one entry per CDR3 protein. The top ten hold 3.5% to 4% of the sample, which has about 200,000 distinct CDR3 sequences, more than 8% seen once. The V segment lost 3 bases and the J segment 5 bases; nucleotides outside the gene matches: 18. There are 18 residues in the CDR3. Per germline, CDR1 LNHDA and CDR2 SQIVND (reference sequence). This TCR was recovered from a man younger than 35 who had mild COVID-19 (a few samples of this study predate the infection). Cell type and time point are not known. J is TRBJ1-1 and V is TRBV19; 7 nucleotides match TRBD1. Material for sequencing was PBMCs or a T cell subset sorted from them (not recorded which). CDR3 nucleotide sequence: TGTGCCAGTAGTATTGGCGTGGGACAGCTCCAGAGTAGAACTGAAGCTTTCTTT. It translates to CASSIGVGQLQSRTEAFF.